The 28 T cell receptor beta chains given below trace back to one sample, sequenced in a study of CXCR3-negative and CXCR3-positive naive CD8 T cells. UMI-labeled 5' RACE TRB cDNA libraries were prepared from the cells. TCRdb reprocessed the 5' RACE reads and reports one entry per CDR3 protein, with no DNA. The listing records fewer than 55,000 distinct CDR3 sequences. The sequenced sample was naive CXCR3- CD8+ T cells from blood. Subset noted: CD45RO-CCR7+CD27+CD95- naive CD8+ T cells lacking CXCR3 (TNR3-). These receptor sequences come from a human donor in good health. Some clones in this sample may be carry-over from other donors' samples.

This chain links TRBV7-3 with TRBJ2-3; TCRdb outputs TRBD1, but without DNA this stays unchecked. From germline, CDR1 is SGHTA and CDR2 FQGTGA. The CDR3 length is 12 residues. This CDR3 is CASSEGGDTQYF.

V usage is TRBV28 and J usage is TRBJ2-3. The length of the CDR3 is 15 residues. In germline, CDR1 is MDHEN, CDR2 SYDVKM. The CDR3 sequence: CASSLLGIGTDTQYF.

This chain joins TRBV11-3 and TRBJ2-3; absent DNA, TCRdb's TRBD1 call cannot be checked. The germline V gene has CDR1 SGHNT and CDR2 YENEEA. CDR3 length: 14 residues. CDR3 sequence: CASSFYGDADTQYF.

The chain combines TRBV29-1 with TRBJ2-7; TCRdb outputs TRBD1, but without DNA this stays unchecked. This CDR3 region has 11 residues. In germline, CDR1 is SQVTM, CDR2 ANQGSEA. CDR3 amino acids: CSGYLGHEQYF.

J is TRBJ2-2 and V is TRBV24-1; the TRBD1 assignment by TCRdb is unverifiable without DNA. The V gene's germline CDR1 is KGHDR and CDR2 SFDVKD. CDR3 length: 15 residues. CDR3 sequence: CATSDIDRGTGELFF.

The genes are TRBV29-1 and TRBJ2-7. Germline V lookup: CDR1 SQVTM, CDR2 ANQGSEA. This CDR3 comprises 13 residues. This CDR3 reads CSVVIPASYEQYF.

The chain combines TRBV7-8 with TRBJ2-1; TCRdb selects TRBD1, and the lack of DNA leaves this call unchecked. The CDR3 runs to 16 residues. CDR1 and CDR2 from the germline V gene are SGHVS and FQNEAQ. CDR3 sequence reads: CASSGTGTGLYNEQFF.

The J gene is TRBJ1-2, the V gene TRBV20-1. The germline CDR1 and CDR2 sequences are DFQATT and SNEGSKA (reference sequence). CDR3 length: 12 amino acids. The CDR3 region is CSASDLNYGYTF.

V is TRBV28 and J is TRBJ2-3. The CDR3 is made up of 15 amino acids. Germline V gene sequence: CDR1 MDHEN, CDR2 SYDVKM. CDR3 in amino acids: CASSLRSSGTDTQYF.

V and J are TRBV28 and TRBJ2-7; TCRdb lists TRBD2, though no DNA is available to test this call. The CDR3 totals 17 residues. Germline-derived CDR1 and CDR2 are MDHEN and SYDVKM. The chain's CDR3 is CASSSSWGSGAFYEQYF.

This chain connects TRBV28 to TRBJ2-7. Germline CDR1 reads MDHEN; CDR2 reads SYDVKM. This CDR3 contains 14 residues. The chain's CDR3 is CASSSRLISYEQYF.

V and J are TRBV7-9 and TRBJ2-1; TCRdb outputs TRBD2, but without DNA this stays unchecked. CDR3 size: 16 residues. Germline values: CDR1 SEHNR, CDR2 FQNEAQ (reference sequence). The CDR3 here is CASSPRTSGAYNEQFF.

This CDR3 reads CSARGGPAGELFF. The chain couples TRBV20-1 to TRBJ2-2; absent DNA, TCRdb's TRBD1 call cannot be checked. The germline V gene has CDR1 DFQATT and CDR2 SNEGSKA (reference sequence). CDR3 length equals 13 residues.

The chain recombines TRBV29-1 with TRBJ1-2; TCRdb picks TRBD1, but there is no DNA to check that call. This CDR3 has 16 amino acids. Germline CDR1 is SQVTM and CDR2 is ANQGSEA. The CDR3 loop is CSVEDSSRQGNYGYTF.

The chain links TRBV12-3 or TRBV12-4 to TRBJ2-5; TCRdb gives TRBD2 as the D gene, but with no DNA this cannot be confirmed. The CDR3 spans 15 residues. Here the CDR3 reads CASSLRTSPGETQYF.

The chain has TRBV20-1 and TRBJ2-7; as DNA is missing, the TRBD1 call by TCRdb cannot be tested. From germline, CDR1 is DFQATT and CDR2 SNEGSKA (reference sequence). The CDR3 is made up of 14 amino acids. CDR3 region: CSASPLWGRYEQYF.

The genes are TRBV7-2 and TRBJ2-5; with no DNA, the TCRdb D assignment of TRBD1 cannot be verified. Germline-derived CDR1 and CDR2 are SGHTA and FQGNSA. This CDR3 comprises 16 residues. CDR3 region: CASSLIGGLQWETQYF.

V is TRBV29-1 and J is TRBJ2-7; the D call from TCRdb, TRBD2, cannot be confirmed without DNA. This CDR3 has 14 residues. Germline-derived CDR1 and CDR2 are SQVTM and ANQGSEA. The CDR3 is CSAESVTPSYEQYF.

The chain links TRBV29-1 to TRBJ1-2; TCRdb's D call of TRBD1 is untestable without DNA. The germline gives CDR1 SQVTM, CDR2 ANQGSEA. The length of the CDR3 is 15 residues. CDR3 sequence: CSVEGAGDVDYGYTF.

V and J are TRBV4-2 and TRBJ2-1; absent DNA, TCRdb's TRBD2 call cannot be checked. CDR1 LGHNA and CDR2 YNFKEQ come from the germline V gene. The CDR3 totals 17 residues. The CDR3 region is CASSPTPGTSGGHGQFF.

The chain links TRBV28 to TRBJ1-2; TCRdb lists TRBD1, though no DNA is available to test this call. This CDR3 is 14 amino acids long. From germline, CDR1 is MDHEN and CDR2 SYDVKM. The CDR3 sequence is CASSMGTYLYGYTF.

This chain connects TRBV11-2 to TRBJ2-7; the D gene TCRdb calls, TRBD1, cannot be checked with no DNA. There are 16 residues in the CDR3. The germline V gene has CDR1 SGHAT and CDR2 FQNNGV. The CDR3 sequence is CASSLDPGQDSYEQYF.

The rearrangement uses TRBV5-1 and TRBJ2-2. This CDR3 is 12 amino acids long. Per germline, CDR1 SGHRS and CDR2 YFSETQ. CDR3 protein: CASQPNTGELFF.

This chain uses TRBV9 with TRBJ1-2. CDR3 length: 14 residues. Germline V gene sequence: CDR1 SGDLS, CDR2 YYNGEE. CDR3 in amino acids: CASSVLTEDYGYTF.

V usage is TRBV29-1 and J usage is TRBJ2-7; TCRdb gives TRBD1 as the D gene, but with no DNA this cannot be confirmed. The V gene's germline CDR1 is SQVTM and CDR2 ANQGSEA. The CDR3 totals 13 residues. CDR3 sequence reads: CSVLGTEDYEQYF.

V and J are TRBV6-6 and TRBJ2-1; lacking DNA, the TRBD1 call made by TCRdb goes unchecked. Per the germline V gene, CDR1 is MNHNY and CDR2 is SVGAGI (reference sequence). This CDR3 has 17 residues. The CDR3 here is CASSHGTGDESYNEQFF.

The V and J genes are TRBV7-2 and TRBJ2-1; TCRdb's D call of TRBD2 is untestable without DNA. CDR1 and CDR2 from the germline V gene are SGHTA and FQGNSA. This CDR3 comprises 14 residues. The chain's CDR3 is CASSSAGGAGEQFF.

This sequence joins TRBV15 and TRBJ1-4. The CDR3 totals 15 residues. Germline V gene lookup returns CDR1 LNHNV and CDR2 YYDKDF (reference sequence). CDR3 region: CATSRDSPPQEKLFF. The complete variable domain, with remaining parts taken from reference TRBV15 and TRBJ1-4, reads DAMVIQNPRYQVTQFGKPVTLSCSQTLNHNVMYWYQQKSSQAPKLLFHYYDKDFNNEADTPDNFQSRRPNTSFCFLDIRSPGLGDTAMYLCATSRDSPPQEKLFFGSGTQLSVL.